Sequencing of this T cell receptor (beta chain) was carried out in a study of T-cell reconstitution after alpha-beta-depleted transplantation in children. Notes on the study in general: A year had passed since transplant, and T-cell counts and diversity by then came mostly from newly produced T cells.

Researchers prepared the TCRbeta library using unique molecular identifiers, the study reports. TCRdb independently ran MiXCR on the PCR reads; one entry per CDR3 protein. This sample has roughly 490,000 distinct CDR3 sequences, with about an eighth found just once. As to this clonotype: The antigen is not known.

The CDR3 length is 14 residues. V gave up 3 bases and J gave up 5 bases, with 13 bases separating them. Germline-derived CDR1 and CDR2 are SGHVS and FNYEAQ. The chain joins TRBV7-6 to TRBJ2-5; D possibly corresponds to TRBD2 (5 bases). The TCR sequence derives from a female patient aged 2-15 years who had a stem cell transplant for aplastic anemia, so the T cells may come from the graft donor. Here the sequenced sample was PBMCs, mostly from graft donor cells, taken 180 days after TCRalphabeta/CD19-depleted stem cell transplant. The CDR3 region is CASSFWSSRETQYF. The CDR3 DNA reads as TGTGCCAGCAGCTTCTGGTCTAGCAGGGAGACCCAGTACTTC.